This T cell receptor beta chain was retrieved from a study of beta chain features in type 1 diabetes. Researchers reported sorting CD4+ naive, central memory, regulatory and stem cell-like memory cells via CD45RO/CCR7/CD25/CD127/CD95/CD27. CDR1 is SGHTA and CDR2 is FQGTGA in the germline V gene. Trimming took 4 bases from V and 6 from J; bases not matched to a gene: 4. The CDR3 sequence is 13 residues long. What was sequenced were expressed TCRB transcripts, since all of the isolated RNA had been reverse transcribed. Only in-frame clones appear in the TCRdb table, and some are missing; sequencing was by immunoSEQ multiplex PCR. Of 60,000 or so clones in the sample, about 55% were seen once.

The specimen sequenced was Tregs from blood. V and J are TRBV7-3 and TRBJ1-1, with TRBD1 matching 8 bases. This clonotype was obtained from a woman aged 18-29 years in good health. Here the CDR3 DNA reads TGTGCCAGCAGCTCGGACAGGGAGGCTGAAGCTTTCTTT. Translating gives CASSSDREAEAFF.